Sequencing of this TCR beta chain was carried out in a study of blood T cell repertoires in COVID-19. The overall study: PBMCs, B-cell-depleted T cells, or T cells provided the cDNA or gDNA that made up the material.

Participants came from some 23 US areas, aged roughly 18 to 100 years. Per the germline V gene, CDR1 is SEHNR and CDR2 is FQNEAQ (reference sequence). The germline V and J ends were trimmed by 3 bases and 3 bases, with 12 bases remaining between them. The CDR3 sequence is 14 residues long. This table comes from immunoSEQ multiplex PCR, and its TCRdb copy is limited to in-frame clones, with some not included. This sample yields about 240,000 clones, of which 86% are seen a single time; roughly 3.5% belongs to the top ten. This rearrangement joins TRBV7-9 to TRBJ2-7; D gene unclear. Sequencing was performed on PBMCs or T cells enriched from blood (not recorded which). The clonotype originates from a woman in her thirties or forties with acute COVID-19. The CDR3 bases are TGTGCCAGCAGCTTCGAGTGGGCCCTCTACGAGCAGTACTTC. Its protein is CASSFEWALYEQYF.